The present TCR beta chain was sequenced within a study of technical replicates of blood from a handful of donors. This table comes from immunoSEQ multiplex PCR, and its TCRdb copy is limited to in-frame clones, with some not included. The sample consists of tens of thousands of clones, approximately 93% of them appearing once. Germline trimming cut 2 bases from V and 8 bases from J; bases unmatched to any gene: 1. Germline CDR1 reads SGHRS; CDR2 reads YFSETQ. The CDR3 contains 13 residues. Material for sequencing was T cells isolated from PBMCs. V usage is TRBV5-1 and J usage is TRBJ1-6, with 7 nucleotides matching TRBD1. This clonotype originated in a human donor in good health. The DNA of the CDR3 is TGCGCCAGCAGCTTCGGGACAGATTCACCCCTCCACTTT. The encoded protein is CASSFGTDSPLHF.